The text below deals with one T cell receptor beta chain. Profiling relied on immunoSEQ multiplex PCR, and the TCRdb table lists in-frame clones only, not all of them. Of roughly 33,000 clones in the sample, about 90% were seen once. The data stem from a study of T cell changes during pregnancy in multiple sclerosis. This CDR3 has 15 amino acids. V lost 3 bases and J 4 bases, leaving 15 bases between the germline ends. In germline, CDR1 is SGHAT, CDR2 FQNNGV. The TCR comes from a female donor in good health, enrolled as a control in a pregnancy study. This chain uses TRBV11-2 with TRBJ1-2; D ambiguous. Sample: CD4+ T cells from peripheral blood mononuclear cells, taken in the third trimester of pregnancy. CDR3 loop: CASSFGGGSVYGYTF. The CDR3 bases are TGTGCCAGCAGCTTCGGCGGAGGGTCGGTCTATGGCTACACCTTC.